This TCR beta chain comes out of a study of T cells in women clearing cervical HPV infection. Some clones are missing from TCRdb's copy, which holds only in-frame ones; the method was immunoSEQ multiplex PCR. This table holds around 19,000 clones. The source material was blood buffy coat. This receptor was identified in a woman aged 18-69 years with a cervical HPV16 infection that either progressed to CIN3+ or cleared (not recorded which).

CDR3 in amino acids: CASSYEARGRVYTEAFF. The CDR3 DNA, read in part, is TGTGCCAGCAGTTACGAGGCCAGGGGAAGGGTATATACTGAA. V usage is TRBV6-2 or TRBV6-3 and J usage is TRBJ1-1, with D maybe TRBD1 (6 bases). The DNA ends 3 residues before the CDR3 does, and the rest of the CDR3 is filled in from the germline J gene. Germline CDR1 reads MNHEY; CDR2 reads SVGEGT. This CDR3 spans 17 amino acids. V was trimmed by 2 bases and J by 5 bases, leaving 21 bases between them.